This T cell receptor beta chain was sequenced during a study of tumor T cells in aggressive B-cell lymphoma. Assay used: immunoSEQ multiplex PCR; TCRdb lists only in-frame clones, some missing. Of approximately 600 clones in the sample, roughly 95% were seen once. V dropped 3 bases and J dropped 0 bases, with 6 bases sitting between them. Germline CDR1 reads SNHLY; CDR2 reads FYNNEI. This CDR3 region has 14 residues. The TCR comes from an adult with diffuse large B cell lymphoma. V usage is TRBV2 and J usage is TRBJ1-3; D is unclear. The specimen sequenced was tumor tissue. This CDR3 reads CASSDTFSGNTIYF. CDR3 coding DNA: TGTGCCAGCAGTGACACATTCTCTGGAAACACCATATATTTT.